These 6 T cell receptor beta chains were all obtained from the same sample, sequenced in a study of blood T cell repertoires in COVID-19. Measured with immunoSEQ multiplex PCR; TCRdb has only the in-frame clones, and not every one. In the table there are some 30,000 clones, roughly nine tenths of which are singletons. Sequencing was done on a sample of peripheral blood. The receptors were sampled from a man aged 70-80 years with active or convalescent COVID-19.

The chain recombines TRBV10-3 with TRBJ2-3; D gene unclear. CDR3 length: 13 amino acids. Germline CDR1 is ENHRY and CDR2 is SYGVKD. Trimming took 4 bases from V and 0 from J, leaving 5 bases between them. CDR3 nucleotides: TGTGCCATCAGTGCCCCTAGCACAGATACGCAGTATTTT. Encoded protein: CAISAPSTDTQYF.

In its sample, this clone was seen a few times. The chain links TRBV18 to TRBJ2-7; 7 bases line up with TRBD1. Germline lookup yields CDR1 KGHSH and CDR2 LQKENI. V trimming: 1 base; J trimming: 1 base; junction bases outside the gene matches: 4. The CDR3 contains 15 residues. Here the CDR3 DNA reads TGTGCCAGCTCACCACTCGGACAGGTATCCTACGAGCAGTACTTC. Amino acid sequence: CASSPLGQVSYEQYF.

This chain connects TRBV18 to TRBJ2-1, with 7 bases matching TRBD2. Losses at the gene ends were 1 base for V and 5 bases for J; bases not matched to a gene: 8. The CDR3 has 16 residues. CDR1 KGHSH and CDR2 LQKENI come from the germline V gene. CDR3 DNA sequence: TGTGCCAGCTCACCACGCCGGGACTACCAAAACAATGAGCAGTTCTTC. It is translated as CASSPRRDYQNNEQFF.

This chain joins TRBV28 and TRBJ1-1; D remains unclear. Trimming stripped 10 bases from V and 0 bases from J, with 12 bases between. CDR3 length: 13 amino acids. Per the germline V gene, CDR1 is MDHEN and CDR2 is SYDVKM. The CDR3 spells CATLDFMNTEAFF. CDR3 bases: TGTGCCACCTTAGACTTTATGAACACTGAAGCTTTCTTT.

This chain joins TRBV18 and TRBJ2-5, with unresolved D. Trimming cost V 3 bases and J 0 bases, with 5 bases left between them. This CDR3 spans 13 amino acids. Germline V gives CDR1 KGHSH, CDR2 LQKENI. CDR3 bases: TGTGCCAGCTCACCGGGCCACCAAGAGACCCAGTACTTC. Translation: CASSPGHQETQYF.

The J gene is TRBJ1-2, the V gene TRBV18; the D gene is possibly TRBD1 (5 bases). The CDR3 covers 15 residues. Trimming pared 4 bases from V and 6 bases from J, leaving 18 bases between. Looked up from germline, CDR1 is KGHSH and CDR2 is LQKENI. The CDR3, as DNA: TGTGCCAGCTCACTACAACTGGGGGGATCCCATGGCTACACCTTC. Translating gives CASSLQLGGSHGYTF.